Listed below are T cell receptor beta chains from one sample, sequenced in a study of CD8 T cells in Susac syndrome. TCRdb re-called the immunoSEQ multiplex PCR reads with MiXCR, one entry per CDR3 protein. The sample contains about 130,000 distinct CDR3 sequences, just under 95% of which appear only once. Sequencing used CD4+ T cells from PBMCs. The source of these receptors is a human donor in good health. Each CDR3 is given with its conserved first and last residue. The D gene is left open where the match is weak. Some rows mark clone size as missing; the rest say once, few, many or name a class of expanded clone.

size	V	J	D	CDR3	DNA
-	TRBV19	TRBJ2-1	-	CASSIDGVGSYNEQFF	TGTGCCAGTAGTATAGATGGGGTCGGGTCCTACAATGAGCAGTTCTTC
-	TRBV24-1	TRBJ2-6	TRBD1	CATSAVGRLGTAHNSGANVLTF	TGTGCCACCAGTGCAGTGGGACGCTTAGGGACAGCCCACAACTCTGGGGCCAACGTCCTGACTTTC
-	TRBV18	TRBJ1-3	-	CASSPQGGTIYF	TGTGCCAGCTCACCGCAGGGTGGCACCATATATTTT
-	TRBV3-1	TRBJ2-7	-	CASSQGIYGEQYF	TGTGCCAGCAGCCAGGGGATTTACGGCGAGCAGTACTTC
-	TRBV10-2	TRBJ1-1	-	CASSGTGLGEAFF	TGCGCCAGCAGTGGAACCGGACTGGGTGAAGCTTTCTTT
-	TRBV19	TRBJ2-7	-	CASSQGPFSYEQYF	TGTGCCAGTAGCCAGGGACCATTTTCCTACGAGCAGTACTTC
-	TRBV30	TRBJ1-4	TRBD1	CAWSAPGQGAEKLFF	TGTGCCTGGAGTGCGCCGGGACAGGGAGCTGAAAAACTGTTTTTT
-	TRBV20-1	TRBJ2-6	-	CSAREEGGTGANVLTF	TGCAGTGCTAGAGAGGAGGGGGGCACTGGGGCCAACGTCCTGACTTTC
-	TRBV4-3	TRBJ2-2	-	CASRGTRGQRNTGELFF	TGCGCCAGCAGGGGGACCCGGGGTCAGAGGAACACCGGGGAGCTGTTTTTT
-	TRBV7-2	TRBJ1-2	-	CASSSYREGGYTF	TGTGCCAGCAGCTCGTACAGGGAAGGGGGCTACACCTTC
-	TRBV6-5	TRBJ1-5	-	CASSGDGNNQPQHF	TGTGCCAGCTCGGGAGACGGTAACAATCAGCCCCAGCATTTT
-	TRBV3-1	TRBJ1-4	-	CASSHRGSPNEKLFF	TGTGCCAGCAGCCACCGTGGGTCCCCTAATGAAAAACTGTTTTTT
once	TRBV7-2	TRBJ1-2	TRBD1	CASSPRDRGGYTF	TGTGCCAGCAGCCCAAGGGACAGGGGTGGCTACACCTTC
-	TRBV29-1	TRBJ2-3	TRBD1	CSVGQGADTQYF	TGCAGCGTTGGACAGGGGGCGGATACGCAGTATTTT
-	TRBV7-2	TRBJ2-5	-	CASSLGDVAVSSTQYF	TGTGCCAGCAGCTTAGGGGATGTGGCAGTCTCCAGTACCCAGTACTTC